This T cell receptor (beta chain) was documented in a study of regulatory T cells in long-lasting Graves disease. With iRepertoire HTBI primers and Arm-PCR of CDR3 regions, TCR beta libraries were built. TCRdb passed the multiplex PCR reads through MiXCR, listing each CDR3 protein once. The data show hundreds of thousands of distinct CDR3 sequences, 15% to 20% seen once. This CDR3 comprises 15 residues. Germline CDR1 DFQATT, CDR2 SNEGSKA (reference sequence). Unmatched junction bases numbered 7, after V lost 2 bases and J lost 4 bases. Time point reported: newly diagnosed GD, antithyroid drugs for less than 3 months. The TCR library was prepared using RNA isolated from PBMCs. This clonotype was recorded at least ten times. This sample was also put to use in a study of T cells in Graves' hyperthyroidism and ophthalmopathy.

This sequence originates from a man aged 35-49 years with Graves disease. Specimen: peripheral blood mononuclear cells (PBMCs), collected at new diagnosis, from a patient treated with antithyroid drugs. The rearrangement links TRBV20-1 to TRBJ2-2; 7 nucleotides match TRBD1. The CDR3 is CSARRQGVGTGELFF. The CDR3 region has the DNA TGCAGTGCTAGACGACAGGGAGTGGGCACCGGGGAGCTGTTTTTT.